This is a list of T cell receptor beta chains from one sample in a study of response to subunit inactivated influenza vaccine. TCRdb ran MiXCR on the RT-PCR reads and lists one entry per CDR3 protein. Counted here are 290,000 or so distinct CDR3 sequences, roughly 22% occurring once; the ten biggest clones make up 10%. The material sequenced was PBMCs from blood, taken approximately 22 months after vaccination. These receptors were taken from a man aged 45-69 years who received an inactivated influenza vaccine. CDR3s include the opening cysteine and the closing phenylalanine or tryptophan. D genes are given only for firm matches. Clone size appears in some rows only: once, few, many, or a class for an expanded clone.

CDR3 length: 12
V gene: TRBV20-1
D gene: NA
J gene: TRBJ2-1
clone size: NA
CDR3 protein: CTARLGISEQFF
CDR3 DNA: TGCACCGCCCGGTTGGGTATCTCCGAGCAGTTCTTC

CDR3 length: 14
V gene: TRBV12-3/TRBV12-4
D gene: NA
J gene: TRBJ2-6
clone size: NA
CDR3 protein: CASRTALGANVLTF
CDR3 DNA: TGTGCCAGCAGAACAGCCCTCGGGGCCAACGTCCTGACTTTC

CDR3 length: 15
V gene: TRBV11-2
D gene: NA
J gene: TRBJ1-1
clone size: NA
CDR3 protein: CASSPRRKMNTEAFF
CDR3 DNA: TGTGCCAGCAGCCCGAGGCGGAAGATGAACACTGAAGCTTTCTTT

CDR3 length: 13
V gene: TRBV4-2
D gene: NA
J gene: TRBJ2-1
clone size: NA
CDR3 protein: CASSQERINEQFF
CDR3 DNA: TGTGCCAGCAGCCAAGAGCGAATCAATGAGCAGTTCTTC

CDR3 length: 17
V gene: TRBV7-9
D gene: TRBD2
J gene: TRBJ2-3
clone size: NA
CDR3 protein: CASSLKGTSGVRDTQYF
CDR3 DNA: TGTGCCAGCAGCTTAAAGGGCACTAGCGGGGTTAGAGATACGCAGTATTTT

CDR3 length: 14
V gene: TRBV7-9
D gene: NA
J gene: TRBJ1-2
clone size: NA
CDR3 protein: CASSLDLTDYGYTF
CDR3 DNA: TGTGCCAGCAGCTTAGACCTGACCGACTATGGCTACACCTTC

CDR3 length: 14
V gene: TRBV20-1
D gene: NA
J gene: TRBJ1-3
clone size: NA
CDR3 protein: CSALGSQTGNTIYF
CDR3 DNA: TGCAGTGCTTTGGGCAGCCAGACTGGAAACACCATATATTTT

CDR3 length: 17
V gene: TRBV7-6
D gene: TRBD2
J gene: TRBJ2-5
clone size: NA
CDR3 protein: CASNTLGLAGVGETQYF
CDR3 DNA: TGTGCCAGCAACACACTAGGACTAGCGGGAGTCGGGGAGACCCAGTACTTC

CDR3 length: 13
V gene: TRBV28
D gene: NA
J gene: TRBJ2-7
clone size: few
CDR3 protein: CASRKTGSYEQYF
CDR3 DNA: TGTGCCAGCAGAAAAACCGGATCCTACGAGCAGTACTTC

CDR3 length: 13
V gene: TRBV4-2
D gene: NA
J gene: TRBJ2-5
clone size: NA
CDR3 protein: CASSSGDQETQYF
CDR3 DNA: TGTGCCAGCAGCTCAGGGGACCAGGAGACCCAGTACTTC

CDR3 length: 15
V gene: TRBV7-2
D gene: NA
J gene: TRBJ2-3
clone size: NA
CDR3 protein: CASSPQTASTDTQYF
CDR3 DNA: TGTGCCAGCAGCCCCCAGACAGCTAGCACAGATACGCAGTATTTT

CDR3 length: 15
V gene: TRBV3-1
D gene: NA
J gene: TRBJ1-1
clone size: NA
CDR3 protein: CASSQGNSLNTEAFF
CDR3 DNA: TGTGCCAGCAGCCAAGGGAACAGCCTGAACACTGAAGCTTTCTTT

CDR3 length: 15
V gene: TRBV4-2
D gene: TRBD1
J gene: TRBJ1-1
clone size: NA
CDR3 protein: CASSQGTGMNTEAFF
CDR3 DNA: TGTGCCAGCAGCCAAGGGACAGGAATGAACACTGAAGCTTTCTTT

CDR3 length: 16
V gene: TRBV4-2
D gene: NA
J gene: TRBJ1-2
clone size: NA
CDR3 protein: CASSRQWGSREGGYTF
CDR3 DNA: TGTGCCAGCAGCCGTCAATGGGGATCCAGGGAAGGAGGCTACACCTTC

CDR3 length: 13
V gene: TRBV27
D gene: TRBD1
J gene: TRBJ1-2
clone size: few
CDR3 protein: CASSSDRGLGYTF
CDR3 DNA: TGTGCCAGCAGCTCTGACAGGGGGCTTGGCTACACCTTC

CDR3 length: 14
V gene: TRBV7-9
D gene: NA
J gene: TRBJ1-1
clone size: few
CDR3 protein: CASSLQQTSTEAFF
CDR3 DNA: TGTGCCAGCAGCTTACAACAGACCAGCACTGAAGCTTTCTTT

CDR3 length: 17
V gene: TRBV19
D gene: TRBD2
J gene: TRBJ2-1
clone size: once
CDR3 protein: CASSAPAPSGSKNEQFF
CDR3 DNA: TGTGCCAGTAGTGCGCCCGCACCTAGCGGAAGTAAGAATGAGCAGTTCTTC

CDR3 length: 16
V gene: TRBV7-3
D gene: TRBD2
J gene: TRBJ2-3
clone size: few
CDR3 protein: CASSPGLAGVTDTQYF
CDR3 DNA: TGTGCCAGCAGCCCGGGACTAGCGGGAGTCACAGATACGCAGTATTTT

CDR3 length: 16
V gene: TRBV6-5
D gene: NA
J gene: TRBJ1-1
clone size: NA
CDR3 protein: CASSYRWGEMNTEAFF
CDR3 DNA: TGTGCCAGCAGTTATAGGTGGGGAGAGATGAACACTGAAGCTTTCTTT

CDR3 length: 17
V gene: TRBV6-1
D gene: NA
J gene: TRBJ2-1
clone size: NA
CDR3 protein: CASSQGTVEWSYNEQFF
CDR3 DNA: TGTGCCAGCAGTCAGGGGACGGTCGAGTGGTCCTACAATGAGCAGTTCTTC

CDR3 length: 16
V gene: TRBV4-3
D gene: TRBD2
J gene: TRBJ2-1
clone size: many
CDR3 protein: CASTPELAGGPNEQFF
CDR3 DNA: TGCGCCAGCACCCCAGAACTAGCGGGGGGACCCAATGAGCAGTTCTTC

CDR3 length: 17
V gene: TRBV2
D gene: NA
J gene: TRBJ1-2
clone size: few
CDR3 protein: CASSEKVPGYVENGYTF
CDR3 DNA: TGTGCCAGCAGTGAAAAGGTGCCAGGGTACGTTGAGAATGGCTACACCTTC

CDR3 length: 16
V gene: TRBV12-3/TRBV12-4
D gene: NA
J gene: TRBJ1-6
clone size: few
CDR3 protein: CASSPQTGYDNSPLHF
CDR3 DNA: TGTGCCAGCAGTCCTCAGACGGGCTACGATAATTCACCCCTCCACTTT

CDR3 length: 13
V gene: TRBV10-3
D gene: NA
J gene: TRBJ1-1
clone size: few
CDR3 protein: CAISENTNTEAFF
CDR3 DNA: TGTGCCATCAGTGAGAACACAAACACTGAAGCTTTCTTT

CDR3 length: 14
V gene: TRBV7-2
D gene: NA
J gene: TRBJ2-7
clone size: NA
CDR3 protein: CASSLAKSSYEQYF
CDR3 DNA: TGTGCCAGCAGCTTAGCGAAAAGCTCCTACGAGCAGTACTTC

CDR3 length: 12
V gene: TRBV6-2/TRBV6-3
D gene: NA
J gene: TRBJ1-1
clone size: few
CDR3 protein: CASSPGRPEAFF
CDR3 DNA: TGTGCCAGCAGTCCAGGACGACCTGAAGCTTTCTTT

CDR3 length: 13
V gene: TRBV6-5
D gene: NA
J gene: TRBJ1-1
clone size: NA
CDR3 protein: CASSYPGMAEAFF
CDR3 DNA: TGTGCCAGCAGTTACCCTGGGATGGCCGAAGCTTTCTTT

CDR3 length: 17
V gene: TRBV5-1
D gene: NA
J gene: TRBJ1-3
clone size: many
CDR3 protein: CASSPTLHVSSGNTIYF
CDR3 DNA: TGCGCCAGCAGCCCTACCCTCCATGTTAGCTCTGGAAACACCATATATTTT

CDR3 length: 14
V gene: TRBV5-6
D gene: NA
J gene: TRBJ1-1
clone size: few
CDR3 protein: CASSLTYRNTEAFF
CDR3 DNA: TGTGCCAGCAGCTTGACGTATAGGAACACTGAAGCTTTCTTT

CDR3 length: 13
V gene: TRBV7-9
D gene: NA
J gene: TRBJ2-7
clone size: NA
CDR3 protein: CASSSQGIHEQYF
CDR3 DNA: TGTGCCAGCAGCTCGCAGGGGATCCACGAGCAGTACTTC

CDR3 length: 12
V gene: TRBV5-1
D gene: NA
J gene: TRBJ2-1
clone size: NA
CDR3 protein: CASSNPGNEQFF
CDR3 DNA: TGCGCCAGCAGCAACCCCGGCAATGAGCAGTTCTTC

CDR3 length: 14
V gene: TRBV12-3/TRBV12-4
D gene: TRBD2
J gene: TRBJ2-1
clone size: NA
CDR3 protein: CASSFGGGHNEQFF
CDR3 DNA: TGTGCCAGCAGTTTCGGGGGGGGCCACAATGAGCAGTTCTTC

CDR3 length: 14
V gene: TRBV5-1
D gene: TRBD2
J gene: TRBJ2-7
clone size: NA
CDR3 protein: CASSVAGGNYEQYF
CDR3 DNA: TGCGCCAGCAGCGTGGCCGGGGGGAACTACGAGCAGTACTTC

CDR3 length: 15
V gene: TRBV4-2
D gene: NA
J gene: TRBJ1-2
clone size: few
CDR3 protein: CASSQVSAVLNGYTF
CDR3 DNA: TGTGCCAGCAGCCAAGTTAGCGCAGTTCTAAATGGCTACACCTTC

CDR3 length: 12
V gene: TRBV7-2
D gene: NA
J gene: TRBJ1-2
clone size: few
CDR3 protein: CASGRANYGYTF
CDR3 DNA: TGTGCCAGCGGCAGGGCTAACTATGGCTACACCTTC

CDR3 length: 14
V gene: TRBV5-6
D gene: NA
J gene: TRBJ2-3
clone size: NA
CDR3 protein: CASSIRSFTDTQYF
CDR3 DNA: TGTGCCAGCAGCATTAGATCTTTCACAGATACGCAGTATTTT

CDR3 length: 13
V gene: TRBV24-1
D gene: NA
J gene: TRBJ2-5
clone size: NA
CDR3 protein: CATSDGFQETQYF
CDR3 DNA: TGTGCCACCAGTGACGGATTCCAAGAGACCCAGTACTTC

CDR3 length: 11
V gene: TRBV20-1
D gene: NA
J gene: TRBJ2-7
clone size: NA
CDR3 protein: CSARSVYEQYF
CDR3 DNA: TGCAGTGCTAGATCGGTCTACGAGCAGTACTTC

CDR3 length: 15
V gene: TRBV12-3/TRBV12-4
D gene: NA
J gene: TRBJ1-1
clone size: NA
CDR3 protein: CASSLEGGKNTEAFF
CDR3 DNA: TGTGCCAGCAGTTTAGAGGGCGGAAAGAACACTGAAGCTTTCTTT

CDR3 length: 13
V gene: TRBV5-1
D gene: TRBD1
J gene: TRBJ2-7
clone size: NA
CDR3 protein: CASSWDRGSEQYF
CDR3 DNA: TGCGCCAGCAGCTGGGACAGGGGGAGCGAGCAGTACTTC

CDR3 length: 15
V gene: TRBV20-1
D gene: NA
J gene: TRBJ1-6
clone size: NA
CDR3 protein: CSARAGGSSNSPLHF
CDR3 DNA: TGCAGTGCTAGAGCTGGCGGATCCTCGAATTCACCCCTCCACTTT

CDR3 length: 15
V gene: TRBV3-1
D gene: TRBD1
J gene: TRBJ1-2
clone size: NA
CDR3 protein: CASSQGTGGEDGYTF
CDR3 DNA: TGTGCCAGCAGCCAAGGGACAGGGGGCGAGGATGGCTACACCTTC

CDR3 length: 14
V gene: TRBV20-1
D gene: TRBD2
J gene: TRBJ2-5
clone size: few
CDR3 protein: CSANSGGAAETQYF
CDR3 DNA: TGCAGTGCGAATAGCGGGGGGGCAGCCGAGACCCAGTACTTC

CDR3 length: 14
V gene: TRBV12-5
D gene: NA
J gene: TRBJ2-1
clone size: NA
CDR3 protein: CASGLDRAGNEQFF
CDR3 DNA: TGTGCTAGTGGTTTGGACAGGGCTGGCAATGAGCAGTTCTTC

CDR3 length: 15
V gene: TRBV7-9
D gene: NA
J gene: TRBJ2-7
clone size: few
CDR3 protein: CASSLLGTSLGEQYF
CDR3 DNA: TGTGCCAGCAGCTTATTAGGGACGTCCTTGGGGGAGCAGTACTTC

CDR3 length: 15
V gene: TRBV5-1
D gene: NA
J gene: TRBJ2-3
clone size: NA
CDR3 protein: CASSLEGTSTDTQYF
CDR3 DNA: TGCGCCAGCAGCTTGGAAGGGACTAGCACAGATACGCAGTATTTT